These T cell receptor beta chains were read from a single sample in a study of blood T cell repertoires in COVID-19. Repertoires were generated with immunoSEQ multiplex PCR, while TCRdb's copy carries only in-frame clones and drops some. This sample has 100,000 to 150,000 clones, with around 87% found just once. The specimen was peripheral blood. These receptors were collected from a woman between 50 and 59 years old with acute or convalescent COVID-19. The CDR3 runs from the conserved cysteine through the conserved F or W. D genes are given only for firm matches. Size values are once, few and many counts, or a class for expanded clones, and some rows have none.

abundance,j_gene,v_gene,d_gene,CDR3nt,CDR3aa
NA,TRBJ2-2,TRBV28,NA,TGTGCCAGCAGTTCGGACGGCGAGGGCACCGGGGAGCTGTTTTTT,CASSSDGEGTGELFF
NA,TRBJ1-1,TRBV18,NA,TGTGCCAGCTCACCCGCGGGACGCATGAACACTGAAGCTTTCTTT,CASSPAGRMNTEAFF
NA,TRBJ1-1,TRBV5-1,NA,TGCGCCAGCAGCTTGGGAGAGAACACTGAAGCTTTCTTT,CASSLGENTEAFF
NA,TRBJ2-3,TRBV12-5,TRBD1,TGTGCTAGTGGGAAGGGACAGGGAACTAGCACAGATACGCAGTATTTT,CASGKGQGTSTDTQYF
NA,TRBJ1-4,TRBV30,NA,TGTGCCTGGAGACGGGGGGGGTCGAGTGAAAAACTGTTTTTT,CAWRRGGSSEKLFF
NA,TRBJ1-1,TRBV10-1,NA,TGCGCCAGCAGGGTCGAACAGGGCTCTGAAGCTTTCTTT,CASRVEQGSEAFF
NA,TRBJ2-3,TRBV15,NA,TGTGCCACCAGCAGAGATAGGTCCAGCGCAGATACGCAGTATTTT,CATSRDRSSADTQYF
once,TRBJ1-3,TRBV9,TRBD1,TGTGCCAGCAGCTTCGGACAGGGGGCGGAAGGAAACACCATATATTTT,CASSFGQGAEGNTIYF
NA,TRBJ2-1,TRBV9,NA,TGTGCCAGCAGCGTAGTGCAGGGGTTTTACAATGAGCAGTTCTTC,CASSVVQGFYNEQFF
NA,TRBJ2-3,TRBV9,TRBD2,TGTGCCAGCAGCGTAGAGGTGACTAGCGGGGGATGGGATACGCAGTATTTT,CASSVEVTSGGWDTQYF
NA,TRBJ1-1,TRBV7-9,NA,TGTGCCAGCAGCCGCGCGGGGGTGAACACTGAAGCTTTCTTT,CASSRAGVNTEAFF
NA,TRBJ2-1,TRBV5-1,NA,TGCGCCAGCAGCTTGGAGTTTCAGGGAGGTGAGCAGTTCTTC,CASSLEFQGGEQFF
NA,TRBJ1-5,TRBV30,NA,TGTGCCTGGAGCGCCGGGGTCAATCAGCCCCAGCATTTT,CAWSAGVNQPQHF
once,TRBJ1-2,TRBV14,NA,TGTGCCAGCAGCCCCTTCGCGGGCTCCTATGGCTACACCTTC,CASSPFAGSYGYTF
NA,TRBJ1-4,TRBV7-9,NA,TGTGCCAGCAGCCCTACAGGACGTAATGAAAAACTGTTTTTT,CASSPTGRNEKLFF
NA,TRBJ2-7,TRBV7-9,TRBD1,TGTGCCAGCAGCCCAGGGACAGGGGGAGCCTACGAGCAGTACTTC,CASSPGTGGAYEQYF
NA,TRBJ1-4,TRBV29-1,NA,TGCAGCGTTGAACCGGGGGGCGATGAAAAACTGTTTTTT,CSVEPGGDEKLFF
NA,TRBJ2-7,TRBV6-5,NA,TGTGCCAGCAGTTACCGATCGGACATACTCTACGAGCAGTACTTC,CASSYRSDILYEQYF
NA,TRBJ1-6,TRBV6-1,NA,TGTGCCAGCAGTGAAGCGGCAGTAAGTTCACCCCTCCACTTT,CASSEAAVSSPLHF
NA,TRBJ1-5,TRBV14,NA,TGTGCCAGCAGCCAAGATAGGAGACAGCCCCAGCATTTT,CASSQDRRQPQHF
NA,TRBJ2-3,TRBV10-3,TRBD2,TGTGCCATCAGTGAGTCCCTTATAGCGGGAGTGTGGACAGATACGCAGTATTTT,CAISESLIAGVWTDTQYF
once,TRBJ2-1,TRBV19,NA,TGTGCCAGTAGTATGGCCCTCTACAATGAGCAGTTCTTC,CASSMALYNEQFF
few,TRBJ2-1,TRBV4-1,TRBD2,TGCGCCAGCAGCCAAGCGGGAGGGGGGATGGATGAGCAGTTCTTC,CASSQAGGGMDEQFF
few,TRBJ1-2,TRBV3-1/TRBV3-2,NA,TGTGCCAGCAGCAACAGGGACAACTATGGCTACACCTTC,CASSNRDNYGYTF
NA,TRBJ1-1,TRBV7-2,NA,TGTGCCAGCAGCTTAGGTCTAATGAACACTGAAGCTTTCTTT,CASSLGLMNTEAFF
NA,TRBJ2-7,TRBV20-1,NA,TGCAGTGCTAGTGGGGACAAGAACTACGAGCAGTACTTC,CSASGDKNYEQYF
NA,TRBJ2-1,TRBV6-2/TRBV6-3,TRBD2,TGTGCCAGCAGTCGCTACCGGGACTACCAAAATGAGCAGTTCTTC,CASSRYRDYQNEQFF
few,TRBJ1-1,TRBV29-1,NA,TGCAGCGTGGGGCGAACGGCGGACACTGAAGCTTTCTTT,CSVGRTADTEAFF
NA,TRBJ2-1,TRBV7-9,TRBD2,TGTGCCAGCAGCCCGGGGCGGGGGGGCAACATCGTAAATGAGCAGTTCTTC,CASSPGRGGNIVNEQFF
NA,TRBJ1-5,TRBV7-2,NA,TGTGCCAGCAGTCTCCCTGGCCTTGGTCAGCCCCAGCATTTT,CASSLPGLGQPQHF
NA,TRBJ1-5,TRBV11-3,TRBD1,TGTGCCAGCATCCGGACAGGGACTAGCAATCAGCCCCAGCATTTT,CASIRTGTSNQPQHF
NA,TRBJ2-5,TRBV2,NA,TGTGCCAGCAGATCGGACAAGGAGACCCAGTACTTC,CASRSDKETQYF
few,TRBJ2-3,TRBV4-2,TRBD2,TGTGCCAGCAGCGCACCCTTAGGGGCGGGGGGCACAGATACGCAGTATTTT,CASSAPLGAGGTDTQYF
NA,TRBJ1-4,TRBV4-1,TRBD1,TGCGCCAGCAGCCACCCCGGGACAGGGTTTGAAAAACTGTTTTTT,CASSHPGTGFEKLFF
NA,TRBJ1-1,TRBV25-1,NA,TGTGCCAGCAGTGACGGGGGAAGGGGCACTGAAGCTTTCTTT,CASSDGGRGTEAFF
NA,TRBJ2-3,TRBV3-1/TRBV3-2,NA,TGTGCCAGCAGCCCAGGAGGGGGGGCCACAGATACGCAGTATTTT,CASSPGGGATDTQYF
NA,TRBJ1-2,TRBV7-9,NA,TGTGCCAGCAGCCTGACGGGAGATGGCTACACCTTC,CASSLTGDGYTF
NA,TRBJ1-3,TRBV9,NA,TGTGCCAGCAGCGTAGCTCAGGACCAGGGCGCCCCTGGAAACACCATATATTTT,CASSVAQDQGAPGNTIYF
once,TRBJ2-7,TRBV11-2,NA,TGTGCCAGCAGCTTACAGCCGGAGACCTACGAGCAGTACTTC,CASSLQPETYEQYF
NA,TRBJ1-2,TRBV11-2,TRBD1,TGTGCCAGCAGCTCAGGACAGGGCTCTAACTATGGCTACACCTTC,CASSSGQGSNYGYTF
NA,TRBJ1-1,TRBV6-6,TRBD1,TGTGCCAGCAGTTCAGGGGGCCCTTACACTGAAGCTTTCTTT,CASSSGGPYTEAFF